This T cell receptor beta chain was captured by sequencing in a study of shared clonotypes between healthy human individuals. Broader study findings: Naive subsets generally had larger estimated richness than memory subsets.

Germline V CDR1 and CDR2: SGHRS, YFSETQ. The CDR3 consists of 15 residues. V was pared by 1 base and J by 4 bases, with 15 bases between. In this sample, this clone turned up once. Its antigen remains unknown. The assay was run at deep level. Several immunoSEQ plates held equal portions of the genomic DNA taken from each subset. TCRdb keeps only in-frame clones here, not all; method: immunoSEQ multiplex PCR. The sample carries about 2.2 million clones, just under 95% recorded once. Naive CD8 cells lacked CD45RO and underwent positive selection for CCR7, leaving out terminally differentiated effector memory CD45RA+ cells. There were no recent acute infections or vaccinations among the donors, who were healthy HIV-negative adults.

The clonotype comes from a man between 18 and 35 years old in good health. Some clones in this sample may be carry-over from other donors' samples. This chain joins TRBV5-1 and TRBJ2-7; unclear D gene. Sample: naive CD8+ T cells from PBMCs. The CDR3 coding sequence is TGCGCCAGCAGCTTGCGGCTGGGGTCTCCTTACGAGCAGTACTTC. Amino acid sequence: CASSLRLGSPYEQYF.